The T cell receptor (beta chain) described here comes from a study of technical replicates of blood from several donors. The germline V and J ends were trimmed by 4 bases and 0 bases, with 11 bases remaining between them. Germline values: CDR1 SGDLS, CDR2 YYNGEE. The CDR3 runs 15 residues. Method: immunoSEQ multiplex PCR; TCRdb's copy keeps in-frame clones and lacks some. The sample has roughly 79,000 clones, roughly four fifths seen once; the top ten hold roughly 4%. This clone appeared once. The sample taken for sequencing was PBMCs. V gene TRBV9 combines with J gene TRBJ1-5, with a weak D call TRBD1 (5 bases). This clonotype was sampled from a human donor in good health. Some clones in this sample may be carry-over from other donors' samples. The CDR3 sequence: CASSLDGHSNQPQHF. CDR3 bases: TGTGCCAGCAGCTTGGACGGACATAGCAATCAGCCCCAGCATTTT.